These 14 T cell receptor beta chains share one sample of origin, sequenced in a study of read filtering for tumor transcriptome and immune sequencing. This library used roughly 400 ng RNA and molecular barcoded adaptors spanning alpha/delta and beta/gamma chains. TCRdb reprocessed the reads via MiXCR and lists one record per CDR3 protein. The sample comprises more than 55,000 distinct CDR3 sequences, 20% to 25% of which are singletons, and approximately 17% rests with the top ten. Sequencing was carried out using a population of CD138-negative cells sorted from bone marrow. The receptors here all came from a donor at least 40 years old with multiple myeloma.

The chain uses TRBV6-5 and TRBJ2-7, with D maybe TRBD1 (6 bases). The germline gives CDR1 MNHEY, CDR2 SVGAGI. Trimming cost V 2 bases and J 0 bases, with 8 bases left between them. The CDR3 is 14 amino acids. CDR3 sequence: CASSYQDSSYEQYF. The CDR3 region has the DNA TGTGCCAGCAGTTACCAGGACAGCTCCTACGAGCAGTACTTC.

Remarks on this clonotype: This may come from a read error, since a much larger clone is one base off. CDR3 in DNA: TGTGCCGGCAGTTTACCGTACACTGAAGCTTTCTTT. It yields the protein CAGSLPYTEAFF. The chain carries TRBV6-5 and TRBJ1-1; D unresolved. The CDR3 contains 12 residues. The germline CDR1 and CDR2 sequences are MNHEY and SVGAGI.

This clonotype was seen at least ten times. The chain is built from TRBV7-3 and TRBJ2-5; the D is unclear. In germline, CDR1 is SGHTA, CDR2 FQGTGA. V was clipped by 5 bases and J by 5 bases, with 12 bases between them. This CDR3 has 13 amino acids. The CDR3 loop is CASSPAKEETQYF. The DNA for the CDR3 is TGTGCCAGCAGCCCGGCTAAGGAGGAGACCCAGTACTTC. Variable domain in full (rest from reference TRBV7-3 and TRBJ2-5): GAGVSQTPSNKVTEKGKYVELRCDPISGHTALYWYRQSLGQGPEFLIYFQGTGAADDSGLPNDRFFAVRPEGSVSTLKIQRTERGDSAVYLCASSPAKEETQYFGPGTRLLVL.

About this clonotype itself: A read error may explain this, as a much larger clone is one base away. The genes are TRBV19 and TRBJ2-5, with a weak D call TRBD1 (5 bases). This CDR3 has 13 residues. Germline V gives CDR1 LNHDA, CDR2 SQIVND (reference sequence). V lost 5 bases and J lost 7, with 14 bases in between. For the CDR3, the DNA is TGTGCCAGTAGTCCAGGACAAGAAGGGACCCAGTACTTC. This sequence encodes CASSPGQEGTQYF.

This clonotype was detected many times. The chain recombines TRBV3-1 with TRBJ1-4; D not resolved. The CDR3 loop spans 13 amino acids. Looked up from germline, CDR1 is LGHDT and CDR2 is YNNKEL (reference sequence). V dropped 1 base and J dropped 7 bases, with 7 bases sitting between them. CDR3 nucleotides: TGTGCCAGCAGCCAAGCTTGGGCTGAAAAACTGTTTTTT. This encodes CASSQAWAEKLFF.

This clonotype came up many times. The rearrangement links TRBV4-1 to TRBJ1-5, with D tentatively TRBD1 (6 bases). The ends were cut back, 3 bases at V and 3 bases at J, with 9 bases in the middle. Germline V gene sequence: CDR1 MGHRA, CDR2 YSYEKL. The CDR3 totals 14 residues. CDR3 in amino acids: CASSQRDTNQPQHF. DNA for the CDR3: TGCGCCAGCAGCCAGCGGGACACCAATCAGCCCCAGCATTTT.

The V gene is TRBV7-9, the J gene TRBJ2-1; 8 nucleotides line up with TRBD2. The CDR3 is 17 residues long. CDR1 and CDR2 (germline): SEHNR, FQNEAQ (reference sequence). V lost 5 bases and J lost 4; bases outside the gene matches: 13. This chain's CDR3 is CASSTGERLAIYNEQFF. The CDR3 DNA sequence: TGTGCCAGCAGCACCGGAGAAAGACTAGCGATTTACAATGAGCAGTTCTTC.

For this clonotype: One base away lies a much larger clone, so this may be a sequencing read error. This chain joins TRBV7-3 and TRBJ1-1; D is unclear. The CDR3 runs 14 residues. From germline, CDR1 is SGHTA and CDR2 FQGTGA. In DNA form, the CDR3 reads TGTGCCAGCAGTCCTACTCGTACGAACACTGAAGCTTCCTTT. It is translated as CASSPTRTNTEASF.

The chain couples TRBV20-1 to TRBJ2-3; TRBD2 is a possible D gene (6 bases). Germline V gene lookup returns CDR1 DFQATT and CDR2 SNEGSKA (reference sequence). The ends were cut back, 5 bases at V and 4 bases at J, with 16 bases in the middle. The CDR3 is 14 amino acids. CDR3 loop: CSAHRQRDSDTQYF. The CDR3 bases are TGCAGTGCTCACCGGCAACGGGACTCAGATACGCAGTATTTT.

Regarding this clonotype: Germline is not matched at one junction end, which may reflect a read error. This chain links TRBV24-1 with TRBJ2-1, with D tentatively TRBD1 (6 bases). CDR3 length: 13 amino acids. Germline V gene lookup returns CDR1 KGHDR and CDR2 SFDVKD. Here the CDR3 reads CASRDKVSDEHFF. CDR3 sequence (DNA): TGTGCCTCCCGGGACAAGGTGAGTGATGAGCATTTCTTC.

This clonotype has at least ten counts. This rearrangement joins TRBV4-1 to TRBJ2-1; the match to TRBD2 covers 7 bases. There are 14 residues in the CDR3. The germline V gene encodes CDR1 MGHRA and CDR2 YSYEKL. After removal of 4 bases from V and 5 bases from J, the junction contained 5 bases not matched to a gene. CDR3 residues: CASSLPGGHNEQFF. The CDR3 coding sequence is TGCGCCAGCAGCCTCCCGGGAGGCCACAATGAGCAGTTCTTC.

CDR3 region: CSGGGLLSSYNEQFF. In nucleotides, the CDR3 is TGCAGCGGCGGGGGGCTCCTAAGCTCCTACAATGAGCAGTTCTTC. The chain is built from TRBV29-1 and TRBJ2-1, with 8 positions matching TRBD2. With 7 bases clipped from V and 0 bases from J, the junction kept 8 bases outside the gene matches. In germline, CDR1 is SQVTM, CDR2 ANQGSEA. The CDR3 has 15 amino acids.

This clonotype occurred many times. The J gene is TRBJ1-1, the V gene TRBV28, with a possible D match to TRBD1 (6 bases). Germline V CDR1 and CDR2: MDHEN, SYDVKM. V dropped 6 bases and J dropped 5 bases, with 16 bases sitting between them. The CDR3 runs to 14 residues. This CDR3 is CASRVGGRSTEAFF. The CDR3 DNA is TGTGCCAGCAGGGTGGGGGGCAGAAGTACTGAAGCTTTCTTT.

This clonotype has ten or more counts. This chain connects TRBV7-8 to TRBJ2-5, with a weak D call TRBD2 (6 bases). The germline V and J ends were trimmed by 1 base and 2 bases, with 23 bases remaining between them. This CDR3 contains 19 residues. Germline assignment: CDR1 SGHVS and CDR2 FQNEAQ. The CDR3 coding sequence is TGTGCCAGCAGCTTAGTTGTCCCTCCGTCGGGGACTCGGCAAGAGACCCAGTACTTC. Encoded protein: CASSLVVPPSGTRQETQYF. The whole variable domain, filled in from reference TRBV7-8 and TRBJ2-5, reads GAGVSQSPRYKVAKRGQDVALRCDPISGHVSLFWYQQALGQGPEFLTYFQNEAQLDKSGLPSDRFFAERPEGSVSTLKIQRTQQEDSAVYLCASSLVVPPSGTRQETQYFGPGTRLLVL.